Below, 27 T cell receptor beta chains from the same sample are listed, as sequenced in a study of cytomegalovirus exposure and HLA in healthy donors. The data were produced by immunoSEQ multiplex PCR, yet TCRdb's version contains in-frame clones alone and is incomplete. The repertoire has approximately 170,000 clones, about four fifths of them found once; the top ten carry about 9.4%. Sequences were obtained from PBMCs. The receptors here all came from a man aged 25 to 40 in good health and CMV-seropositive.

V gene TRBV15 combines with J gene TRBJ1-1; D possibly corresponds to TRBD1 (6 bases). There are 13 residues in the CDR3. V was pared by 3 bases and J by 6 bases, with 11 bases between. CDR1 is LNHNV and CDR2 is YYDKDF in the germline V gene (reference sequence). The CDR3 region is CATSRAHRAEAFF. CDR3 sequence (DNA): TGTGCCACCAGCAGGGCCCACAGGGCTGAAGCTTTCTTT.

The genes are TRBV5-6 and TRBJ1-1; no definite D call. Looked up from germline, CDR1 is SGHDT and CDR2 is YYEEEE. The germline V and J ends were trimmed by 1 base and 1 base, with 5 bases remaining between them. The CDR3 consists of 13 residues. This CDR3 reads CASSLMANTEAFF. For the CDR3, the DNA is TGTGCCAGCAGCTTGATGGCGAACACTGAAGCTTTCTTT.

This chain connects TRBV6-6 to TRBJ2-7; 7 nucleotides line up with TRBD2. The CDR3 length is 15 residues. With V trimmed by 7 bases and J by 3 bases, 12 bases remained unmatched. CDR1 and CDR2 from the germline V gene are MNHNY and SVGAGI (reference sequence). For the CDR3, the DNA is TGTGCCAGCACTAAGAAGCGGGAAGGTGGCTACGAGCAGTACTTC. The encoded protein is CASTKKREGGYEQYF.

This rearrangement joins TRBV7-6 to TRBJ1-6; 7 bases agree with TRBD1. From germline, CDR1 is SGHVS and CDR2 FNYEAQ. Trimming took 5 bases from V and 0 from J; bases not matched to a gene: 7. This CDR3 has 17 residues. CDR3 DNA sequence: TGTGCCAGCAGCCGAACAGGGGCGAGCTCCTATAATTCACCCCTCCACTTT. It is translated as CASSRTGASSYNSPLHF.

The chain employs TRBV7-3 and TRBJ2-1; D not certain. V was clipped by 0 bases and J by 7 bases, with 10 bases between them. The germline V gene has CDR1 SGHTA and CDR2 FQGTGA. The CDR3 length is 14 residues. For the CDR3, the DNA is TGTGCCAGCAGCTTAACGGGCCCAGTGAATGAGCAGTTCTTC. As protein: CASSLTGPVNEQFF.

The chain links TRBV19 to TRBJ2-7, with 8 bases that match TRBD1. Germline values: CDR1 LNHDA, CDR2 SQIVND (reference sequence). CDR3 size: 14 residues. Germline trimming cut 4 bases from V and 2 bases from J; bases unmatched to any gene: 4. The CDR3 region has the DNA TGTGCCAGTAGTACTGGACAGGGAACCTACGAGCAGTACTTC. Translation: CASSTGQGTYEQYF.

The chain has TRBV9 and TRBJ2-2; TRBD1 is a possible D gene (6 bases). V lost 4 bases, J lost 6 bases, and 7 bases lay in between. This CDR3 region has 12 residues. Germline loops: CDR1 SGDLS, CDR2 YYNGEE. In DNA, the CDR3 is TGTGCCAGCAGCCCAGGGGCCGGGGAGCTGTTTTTT. Protein product: CASSPGAGELFF.

This clone was detected only once. The chain links TRBV7-9 to TRBJ2-3; 10 nucleotides agree with TRBD2. The CDR3 extends over 16 amino acids. From germline, CDR1 is SEHNR and CDR2 FQNEAQ (reference sequence). Trimming cost V 1 base and J 3 bases; bases outside gene matches: 4. For the CDR3, the DNA is TGTGCCAGCAGCTTAGGACAGCGGGGGGGAACAGATACGCAGTATTTT. It specifies CASSLGQRGGTDTQYF.

The V call is TRBV28, the J call TRBJ2-7; 9 bases match TRBD1. CDR1 is MDHEN and CDR2 is SYDVKM in the germline V gene. This CDR3 spans 14 amino acids. The V gene end was trimmed by 3 bases and the J gene end by 6 bases; junction bases not matched to a gene: 6. This chain's CDR3 is CASSFLSTGGEQYF. The CDR3 nucleotides read TGTGCCAGCAGTTTCTTATCGACAGGGGGCGAGCAGTACTTC.

This clone was seen once. The genes are TRBV28 and TRBJ2-4; D might be TRBD2 (7 bases). Germline V CDR1 and CDR2: MDHEN, SYDVKM. The V end was cut by 3 bases, the J end by 7 bases, with 13 bases between. The CDR3 is made up of 14 amino acids. The CDR3 loop is CASSFWGGQNIQYF. The DNA of the CDR3 is TGTGCCAGCAGTTTTTGGGGGGGCCAGAACATTCAGTACTTC.

CDR3 coding DNA: TGTGCCAGCAGCTTAACGGTCTGGCAGGGTGAGAGCACCGGGGAGCTGTTTTTT. Its translation: CASSLTVWQGESTGELFF. The chain joins TRBV7-3 to TRBJ2-2; D is perhaps TRBD1 (5 bases). V lost 0 bases and J lost 4, with 18 bases in between. The CDR3 is 18 amino acids. Germline V gene lookup returns CDR1 SGHTA and CDR2 FQGTGA.

The rearrangement joins TRBV19 to TRBJ2-4; 10 bases agree with TRBD2. This CDR3 has 14 residues. The ends lost 4 bases at V and 8 bases at J; junction bases unmatched: 5. The germline gives CDR1 LNHDA, CDR2 SQIVND (reference sequence). The CDR3 DNA follows: TGTGCCAGTAGTAGGCTAGCGGGGGATTACATTCAGTACTTC. Residues: CASSRLAGDYIQYF.

CDR3 sequence (DNA): TGTGCCATCAGTGAGACAGGGAGCAATCAGCCCCAGCATTTT. It is translated as CAISETGSNQPQHF. The rearrangement uses TRBV10-3 and TRBJ1-5; possibly TRBD1 for D (6 bases). The CDR3 extends over 14 amino acids. Trimming pared 2 bases from V and 1 base from J, leaving 6 bases between. In germline, CDR1 is ENHRY, CDR2 SYGVKD.

The chain links TRBV7-9 to TRBJ2-1, with TRBD1 identical over 7 bases. Germline assignment: CDR1 SEHNR and CDR2 FQNEAQ (reference sequence). The CDR3 extends over 14 amino acids. The V segment lost 4 bases and the J segment 9 bases; nucleotides outside the gene matches: 9. For the CDR3, the DNA is TGTGCCAGCAGCTGGGGAGCAGGGGGAAGTGAGCAGTTCTTC. Its translation is CASSWGAGGSEQFF.

The chain joins TRBV5-6 to TRBJ1-2; 7 bases match TRBD1. This CDR3 comprises 16 residues. Germline V CDR1 and CDR2: SGHDT, YYEEEE. Trimming removed 0 bases from V and 4 bases from J; junction bases left unmatched: 9. CDR3 sequence (DNA): TGTGCCAGCAGCTTGGTCAGGGACAGCTATTTCTATGGCTACACCTTC. Its translation is CASSLVRDSYFYGYTF.

The chain links TRBV2 to TRBJ2-7; TRBD1 is a possible D gene (6 bases). Germline V gene data show CDR1 as SNHLY and CDR2 as FYNNEI. Trimming shortened V by 6 bases and J by 1 base, and 10 bases separated the two germline ends. The CDR3 is 13 amino acids. The chain's CDR3 is CASSTRGSYEQYF. In DNA, the CDR3 is TGTGCCAGCAGCACCAGGGGTTCCTACGAGCAGTACTTC.

The chain joins TRBV2 to TRBJ1-4, with 8 positions matching TRBD1. The V gene's germline CDR1 is SNHLY and CDR2 FYNNEI. CDR3 length: 14 amino acids. V lost 6 bases to trimming and J lost 5 bases; unmatched junction nucleotides: 5. This CDR3 is CASSRTGNNEKLFF. As DNA, the CDR3 is TGTGCCAGCAGCAGGACAGGGAACAATGAAAAACTGTTTTTT. The full variable domain, in which reference TRBV2 and TRBJ1-4 provide the parts outside the CDR3, is EPEVTQTPSHQVTQMGQEVILRCVPISNHLYFYWYRQILGQKVEFLVSFYNNEISEKSEIFDDQFSVERPDGSNFTLKIRSTKLEDSAMYFCASSRTGNNEKLFFGSGTQLSVL.

V is TRBV5-4 and J is TRBJ2-1; possibly TRBD1 for D (6 bases). Germline V gene sequence: CDR1 SGHNT, CDR2 YYREEE (reference sequence). V lost 4 bases and J lost 2, with 13 bases in between. The CDR3 covers 15 residues. The CDR3 DNA reads TGTGCCAGCAGCCTGGACAGACAAACCTACAATGAGCAGTTCTTC. Protein: CASSLDRQTYNEQFF.

The chain is built from TRBV11-2 and TRBJ2-7; D unresolved. With 5 bases removed from V and 3 bases from J, the gap between germline ends came to 14 bases. Germline lookup yields CDR1 SGHAT and CDR2 FQNNGV. The CDR3 has 14 amino acids. The CDR3 DNA sequence: TGTGCCAGCAGCCTCCTCTTACTGAACTACGAGCAGTACTTC. This sequence encodes CASSLLLLNYEQYF.

The sample holds one count of this clone. The gene calls are TRBV6-5 and TRBJ2-1; 9 bases line up with TRBD2. Germline CDR1 and CDR2: MNHEY and SVGAGI. Trimming at V came to 10 bases and at J to 6 bases, leaving 10 bases not matched to a gene. This CDR3 has 14 amino acids. The CDR3 protein is CAIGIAGEGNEQFF. CDR3 coding DNA: TGTGCCATCGGAATAGCGGGAGAGGGCAATGAGCAGTTCTTC.

This chain uses TRBV5-1 with TRBJ2-3, with TRBD1 identical over 8 bases. V lost 0 bases, J lost 3 bases, and 3 bases stayed unmatched. The V gene's germline CDR1 is SGHRS and CDR2 YFSETQ. CDR3 length: 15 amino acids. As DNA, the CDR3 is TGCGCCAGCAGCTTGGTGACAGGGGCGACAGATACGCAGTATTTT. Its translation: CASSLVTGATDTQYF.

The chain combines TRBV27 with TRBJ1-1, with D possibly TRBD1 on 6 matching bases. This CDR3 spans 15 amino acids. Germline V lookup: CDR1 MNHEY, CDR2 SMNVEV (reference sequence). V was clipped by 10 bases and J by 1 base, with 19 bases between them. The CDR3 reads CANTLSRGANTEAFF. The CDR3 DNA follows: TGTGCCAACACTCTGAGCCGGGGGGCGAACACTGAAGCTTTCTTT.

The genes are TRBV28 and TRBJ2-7, with D tentatively TRBD2 (6 bases). This CDR3 region has 15 residues. Germline values: CDR1 MDHEN, CDR2 SYDVKM. The V gene lost 6 bases and the J gene lost 0 bases, with 15 bases spanning the gap. The CDR3 protein is CASREGLSGSYEQYF. The CDR3 DNA reads as TGTGCCAGCAGAGAGGGACTTTCCGGCTCCTACGAGCAGTACTTC. The entire variable domain, with the rest obtained from reference TRBV28 and TRBJ2-7, is as follows: DVKVTQSSRYLVKRTGEKVFLECVQDMDHENMFWYRQDPGLGLRLIYFSYDVKMKEKGDIPEGYSVSREKKERFSLILESASTNQTSMYLCASREGLSGSYEQYFGPGTRLTVT.

The V call is TRBV2, the J call TRBJ2-5; 7 bases match TRBD1. The CDR3 spans 15 residues. From germline, CDR1 is SNHLY and CDR2 FYNNEI. The junction had 7 bases not matched to a gene; V was cut back by 6 bases and J by 0 bases. CDR3 bases: TGTGCCAGCAGGACAGGGCTATCGAACCAAGAGACCCAGTACTTC. As protein: CASRTGLSNQETQYF.

J is TRBJ2-7 and V is TRBV9, with D possibly matching TRBD1 (5 bases). V gave up 4 bases and J gave up 1 base, with 15 bases separating them. The CDR3 covers 15 residues. The germline CDR1 and CDR2 sequences are SGDLS and YYNGEE. The CDR3 sequence: CASSPLKGPSYEQYF. The CDR3 DNA is TGTGCCAGCAGCCCCCTTAAGGGGCCGTCCTACGAGCAGTACTTC.

The genes are TRBV6-5 and TRBJ2-2, with TRBD1 matching over 7 bases. Germline V gene data show CDR1 as MNHEY and CDR2 as SVGAGI. J gave up 1 base and V 4 bases, and 6 bases lay outside the gene matches. The CDR3 has 16 amino acids. The CDR3 region is CASSSLGQQNTGELFF. In nucleotides, the CDR3 is TGTGCCAGCAGTTCTCTGGGACAGCAGAACACCGGGGAGCTGTTTTTT.

The J gene is TRBJ1-1, the V gene TRBV19, with a possible D match to TRBD1 (5 bases). The CDR3 covers 14 residues. CDR1 is LNHDA and CDR2 is SQIVND in the germline V gene (reference sequence). The V gene lost 6 bases and the J gene lost 4 bases, with 15 bases spanning the gap. CDR3 residues: CASSRREGSTEAFF. CDR3 nucleotides: TGTGCCAGTAGCCGAAGGGAGGGGAGCACTGAAGCTTTCTTT.